This T cell receptor beta chain was found in a study of blood T cell repertoires in COVID-19. Study-level background: The United States, Italy and Spain provided the acute and convalescent COVID-19 samples. T cells, B-cell-depleted T cells, or PBMCs supplied cDNA or gDNA.

The CDR3 contains 12 residues. The germline V gene encodes CDR1 LGHDT and CDR2 YNNKEL (reference sequence). Remarks on this clone: One junction end disagrees with the germline gene, perhaps due to a read error.

Authors' methods: Reference gene primer amplification gave nucleated cell count estimates. TCRdb's table, derived via immunoSEQ multiplex PCR, lists solely in-frame clones and lacks some. From that table come the V and J calls and clone size; the DNA was used to work out D and trimming. The sample includes some 220,000 clones, 75% to 85% of them seen just once. V is TRBV3-1 (or the pseudogene TRBV3-2) and J is TRBJ1-2; D not certain. The material sequenced was peripheral blood. The receptor comes from a man between 45 and 60 years old with active or convalescent COVID-19. CDR3 loop: CASSQVPGQLNF. For the CDR3, the DNA is TGTGCCAGCAGCCAAGTTCCAGGCCAACTTAACTTC.